What follows are 2 T cell receptor beta chains derived from one specimen sequenced in a study of cytomegalovirus exposure and HLA in healthy donors. The assay was immunoSEQ multiplex PCR, and TCRdb's table has in-frame clones only and misses some. The repertoire has 150,000 or so clones, approximately 94% of them found once; the top ten carry approximately 2%. Sequencing was done on a sample of PBMCs. These receptors all come from a man aged 18-30 years in good health and CMV-seropositive.

V gene TRBV6-1 combines with J gene TRBJ1-2; TRBD1 matches at 10 bases. Trimming at V came to 2 bases and at J to 2 bases, leaving 8 bases not matched to a gene. There are 17 residues in the CDR3. Germline V lookup: CDR1 MNHNS, CDR2 SASEGT. CDR3 nucleotide sequence: TGTGCCAGCAGTGAATTATCGCGGACAGGGGGAAACTATGGCTACACCTTC. Its translation is CASSELSRTGGNYGYTF.

The chain carries TRBV13 and TRBJ1-5, with D possibly TRBD1 on 5 matching bases. Germline values: CDR1 PRHDT, CDR2 FYEKMQ (reference sequence). CDR3 size: 14 residues. The V gene lost 11 bases and the J gene lost 3 bases, with 17 bases spanning the gap. In DNA form, the CDR3 reads TGTGCCTGCCCAGGCCCGGGGGTCAATCAGCCCCAGCATTTT. Residues: CACPGPGVNQPQHF.